This T cell receptor beta chain was retrieved from a study of blood T cell repertoires in COVID-19. Study overall: T cells, B-cell-depleted T cells, or PBMCs provided the cDNA or gDNA that served as material.

Unmatched junction bases numbered 3, after V lost 4 bases and J lost 7 bases. This CDR3 contains 14 residues. Germline CDR1 reads MNHEY; CDR2 reads SVGAGI. Per the original methods: Scientists estimated how many nucleated cells there were by amplifying reference gene primers. TCRdb keeps only in-frame clones here, not all; method: immunoSEQ multiplex PCR. D and trimming were read from the DNA, whereas the V and J calls and clone size are those reported in that table. The data contain 90,000 to 130,000 clones, about 89% of them singletons. This TCR derives from a man aged 40-49 years with acute or convalescent COVID-19. The sequenced sample consisted of peripheral blood. This rearrangement joins TRBV6-5 to TRBJ1-4; 10 bases match TRBD1. The CDR3 nucleotides read TGTGCCAGCAGTTCGACAGGGGGCAGTGAAAAACTGTTTTTT. Amino acid sequence: CASSSTGGSEKLFF.